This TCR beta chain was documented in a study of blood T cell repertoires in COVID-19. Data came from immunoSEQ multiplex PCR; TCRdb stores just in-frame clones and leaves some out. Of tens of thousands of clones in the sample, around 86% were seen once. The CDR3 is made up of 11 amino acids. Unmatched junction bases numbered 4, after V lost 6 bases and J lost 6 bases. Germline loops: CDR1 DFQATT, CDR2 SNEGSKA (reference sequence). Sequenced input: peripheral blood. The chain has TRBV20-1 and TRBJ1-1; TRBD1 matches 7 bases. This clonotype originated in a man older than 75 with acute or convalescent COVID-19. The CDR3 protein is CSALQGPEAFF. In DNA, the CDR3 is TGCAGTGCGTTACAGGGGCCTGAAGCTTTCTTT.